These T cell receptor beta chains were read from a single sample in a study of T cells after yellow fever vaccination. Each CDR3 protein is one row after TCRdb ran MiXCR on the 5' RACE reads. The sample yields some 600,000 distinct CDR3 sequences, 9% to 15% seen once. The source material was PBMCs, sampled on the day of the yellow fever booster vaccination. The source is a man aged 30 to 39 who received the YFV17D yellow fever vaccine. CDR3s include the opening cysteine and the closing phenylalanine or tryptophan. The D gene is left open where the match is weak. Size tells how often a clone was seen (once, few, many) or the class of an expanded clone, and some rows leave it out.

cdr3_length j_call d_call v_call clone_size cdr3_aa cdr3_nt
17 TRBJ2-3 TRBD2 TRBV13 - CASSSRTSGRTWDTQYF TGTGCCAGCAGCTCGCGGACTAGCGGGAGGACTTGGGATACGCAGTATTTT
16 TRBJ1-2 - TRBV3-1 few CASSQDSELPWDGYTF TGTGCCAGCAGCCAAGATTCGGAACTACCCTGGGATGGCTACACCTTC
17 TRBJ2-1 TRBD2 TRBV10-3 many CAISESERGQIYNEQFF TGTGCCATCAGTGAGTCTGAGCGGGGCCAAATTTACAATGAGCAGTTCTTC
14 TRBJ1-2 TRBD1 TRBV9 - CASSVGTGPYGYTF TGTGCCAGCAGCGTAGGGACAGGGCCTTATGGCTACACCTTC
14 TRBJ2-7 - TRBV7-9 - CASSSGPSRYEQYF TGTGCCAGCAGTTCGGGTCCGTCCCGCTACGAGCAGTACTTC
15 TRBJ2-7 - TRBV3-1 few CASSLSRGVAGGQYF TGTGCCAGCAGCCTCTCGAGGGGGGTAGCAGGTGGACAGTACTTC
16 TRBJ2-7 TRBD1 TRBV5-1 few CASSLRSGQSSYEQYF TGCGCCAGCAGCCTCCGGTCGGGACAGAGCTCCTACGAGCAGTACTTC
14 TRBJ2-1 - TRBV6-1 - CASFSGSSYNEQFF TGTGCCAGCTTTAGCGGCAGCTCCTACAATGAGCAGTTCTTC
17 TRBJ2-3 TRBD2 TRBV19 - CASSIGLAGGGTDTQYF TGTGCCAGTAGTATAGGTCTAGCGGGAGGAGGCACAGATACGCAGTATTTT
13 TRBJ2-1 TRBD1 TRBV6-1 - CASSIRGPGEQFF TGTGCCAGCAGTATCAGGGGGCCGGGTGAGCAGTTCTTC
16 TRBJ2-1 TRBD2 TRBV15 few CATSRSGTRSYNEQFF TGTGCCACCAGCAGATCAGGGACTAGATCCTACAATGAGCAGTTCTTC
12 TRBJ2-7 - TRBV12-3/TRBV12-4 few CASSLAKNEQYF TGTGCCAGCAGTTTGGCAAAAAACGAGCAGTACTTC
18 TRBJ1-2 - TRBV18 - CASSPPREPGRKYYGYTF TGTGCCAGCTCACCACCCCGGGAGCCCGGACGAAAGTACTATGGCTACACCTTC
11 TRBJ1-1 - TRBV3-1 many CASSTGYTAFF TGTGCCAGCAGTACAGGGTATACAGCTTTCTTT
12 TRBJ1-2 TRBD1 TRBV30 few CAWDRGSGGYTF TGTGCCTGGGACAGGGGATCGGGCGGCTACACCTTC
14 TRBJ2-7 TRBD2 TRBV20-1 - CSAHGTSGTYEQYF TGCAGTGCACACGGGACTAGCGGTACCTACGAGCAGTACTTC
16 TRBJ2-1 - TRBV7-6 - CASSSIGTGMNNEQFF TGTGCCAGCAGCTCGATAGGAACAGGGATGAACAATGAGCAGTTCTTC
14 TRBJ1-2 TRBD1 TRBV3-1 few CASSDTGGNEGYTF TGTGCCAGCAGCGACACAGGGGGTAATGAAGGCTACACCTTC
14 TRBJ2-5 TRBD2 TRBV29-1 few CSVGEGGSQETQYF TGCAGCGTTGGAGAGGGCGGGAGCCAAGAGACCCAGTACTTC
18 TRBJ2-3 TRBD2 TRBV12-3/TRBV12-4 few CASSRGTSGRAGADTQYF TGTGCCAGCTCCAGGGGGACTAGCGGGAGGGCAGGCGCAGATACGCAGTATTTT
14 TRBJ2-1 - TRBV5-6 many CASSLGLGVNEQFF TGTGCCAGCAGCTTGGGGCTGGGGGTCAATGAGCAGTTCTTC
14 TRBJ1-2 - TRBV6-2/TRBV6-3 few CASRSWAQNYGYTF TGTGCCAGCAGATCATGGGCCCAAAACTATGGCTACACCTTC
14 TRBJ1-1 - TRBV5-1 many CASSFFKGGTEAFF TGCGCCAGCAGCTTTTTTAAGGGTGGCACTGAAGCTTTCTTT
14 TRBJ2-1 TRBD2 TRBV20-1 many CSAKTSGRANEQFF TGCAGTGCCAAGACTAGCGGGAGGGCCAATGAGCAGTTCTTC
13 TRBJ2-3 - TRBV7-2 few CASSLSSSDTQYF TGTGCCAGCAGCTTATCCAGTTCAGATACGCAGTATTTT
13 TRBJ2-7 - TRBV27 - CASTRRDSNEQYF TGTGCCAGCACTCGCAGGGATTCCAACGAGCAGTACTTC